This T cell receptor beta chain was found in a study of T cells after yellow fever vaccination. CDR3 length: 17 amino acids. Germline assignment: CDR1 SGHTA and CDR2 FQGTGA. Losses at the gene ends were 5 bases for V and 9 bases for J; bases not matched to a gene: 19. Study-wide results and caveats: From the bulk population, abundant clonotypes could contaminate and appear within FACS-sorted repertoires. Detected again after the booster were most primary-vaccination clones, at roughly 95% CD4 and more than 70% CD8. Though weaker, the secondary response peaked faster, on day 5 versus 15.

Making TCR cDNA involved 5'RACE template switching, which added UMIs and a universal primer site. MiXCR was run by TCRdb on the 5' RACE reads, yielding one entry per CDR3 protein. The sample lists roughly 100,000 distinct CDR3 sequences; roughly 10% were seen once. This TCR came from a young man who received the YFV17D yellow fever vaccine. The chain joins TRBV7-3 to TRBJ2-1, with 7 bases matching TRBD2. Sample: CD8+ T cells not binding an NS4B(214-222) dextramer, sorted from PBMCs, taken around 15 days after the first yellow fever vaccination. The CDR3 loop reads CASSPAQPGPAGSEQFF. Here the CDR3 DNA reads TGTGCCAGCAGCCCCGCCCAGCCCGGCCCAGCGGGGAGTGAGCAGTTCTTC.